What follows are 15 T cell receptor beta chains derived from one specimen sequenced in a study of T cell repertoires in cytomegalovirus infection. Their cognate antigens are unknown. TCRdb reanalysed the reads using MiXCR and keeps one entry per CDR3 protein. Counted here are around 43,000 distinct CDR3 sequences, around 20% occurring once; the ten biggest clones make up under 20%. The sample consisted of PBMCs, sequenced either directly or after in vitro stimulation (not recorded which). The receptors shown here come from a human donor in good health (CMV status not recorded). Some clones in this sample may be carry-over from other donors' samples.

This clonotype has a handful of counts. The chain couples TRBV15 to TRBJ1-1; D possibly corresponds to TRBD1 (5 bases). Germline V CDR1 and CDR2: LNHNV, YYDKDF (reference sequence). The length of the CDR3 is 16 residues. V dropped 2 bases and J dropped 3 bases, with 16 bases sitting between them. Here the CDR3 DNA reads TGTGCCACCAGCAGATTACTCCCTGGGGGAGACACTGAAGCTTTCTTT. Protein: CATSRLLPGGDTEAFF.

This clonotype was recorded many times. The rearrangement links TRBV7-9 to TRBJ1-1; D remains ambiguous. Trimming removed 1 base at V and 1 base at J, with 7 bases between. CDR1 is SEHNR and CDR2 is FQNEAQ in the germline V gene (reference sequence). The CDR3 runs to 14 residues. CDR3 region: CASSLVQRNTEAFF. CDR3 bases: TGTGCCAGCAGCTTAGTCCAGAGGAACACTGAAGCTTTCTTT.

This clonotype was found many times. The V call is TRBV12-3 or TRBV12-4, the J call TRBJ1-3; perhaps TRBD1 as D (5 bases). The V end was cut by 8 bases, the J end by 4 bases, with 12 bases between. The CDR3 runs to 13 residues. The CDR3 loop is CASGPYRGNTIYF. In DNA form, the CDR3 reads TGTGCCAGCGGGCCCTACAGGGGAAACACCATATATTTT.

This chain uses TRBV7-2 with TRBJ2-7; D may be TRBD1 or TRBD2 (6 bases each). Deletions cut 6 bases from V and 6 bases from J, with 18 bases between. The CDR3 consists of 14 residues. Germline assignment: CDR1 SGHTA and CDR2 FQGNSA. Here the CDR3 DNA reads TGTGCCAGCAGTCGTCCCGACAGGAGGGGCGAGCAGTACTTC. This gives the protein CASSRPDRRGEQYF.

This clonotype showed up just once. As the CDR3 is not closed by the conserved phenylalanine or tryptophan, this likely results from a read error. The limits of the CDR3 on the DNA are not certain, so only TCRdb's listed CDR3 is given. The V and J genes are TRBV7-6 and TRBJ2-1; the D call of TRBD2 is as the table states it, not checked on the DNA. Germline V lookup: CDR1 SGHVS, CDR2 FNYEAQ. Inclusive of both ends, the CDR3 amounts to 20 amino acids. The CDR3 loop is CARSGYRDGTSGTSYNEQCV.

This clonotype was detected many times. The V call is TRBV7-2, the J call TRBJ2-2; D is possibly TRBD1 (6 bases). This CDR3 is built from 15 residues. Germline CDR1 SGHTA, CDR2 FQGNSA. Trimming shortened V by 1 base and J by 3 bases, and 9 bases separated the two germline ends. The CDR3 DNA reads TGTGCCAGCAGCTTAGGGCAGGGGTACACCGGGGAGCTGTTTTTT. Translating gives CASSLGQGYTGELFF.

The genes are TRBV4-1 and TRBJ2-1, with 7 bases identical to TRBD2. Trimming at V came to 0 bases and at J to 9 bases, leaving 2 bases not matched to a gene. The germline V gene has CDR1 MGHRA and CDR2 YSYEKL. This CDR3 is built from 13 residues. The CDR3 spells CASSQETSSEQFF. CDR3 bases: TGCGCCAGCAGCCAAGAGACTAGCTCTGAGCAGTTCTTC.

This chain connects TRBV20-1 to TRBJ2-1, with 8 bases that match TRBD2. The V and J ends lost 5 bases and 5 bases, in that order; junction bases with no gene match: 17. The CDR3 has 17 residues. Germline V gene data show CDR1 as DFQATT and CDR2 as SNEGSKA (reference sequence). CDR3: CSAFPGGGGPSNNEQFF. CDR3 DNA: TGCAGTGCTTTTCCGGGAGGCGGGGGGCCGTCCAACAATGAGCAGTTCTTC.

This clonotype was seen many times. The chain is built from TRBV7-9 and TRBJ2-1; maybe TRBD2 (6 bases). Per the germline V gene, CDR1 is SEHNR and CDR2 is FQNEAQ (reference sequence). This CDR3 spans 14 amino acids. Trimming took off 4 bases at V and 6 bases at J, with 13 bases between the two ends. This chain's CDR3 is CASSSELATNEQFF. In nucleotides, the CDR3 is TGTGCCAGCAGCTCGGAGCTAGCGACCAATGAGCAGTTCTTC.

This clonotype was recorded a few times. V usage is TRBV6-1 and J usage is TRBJ1-3, with no clear D. The CDR3 consists of 17 residues. The germline CDR1 and CDR2 sequences are MNHNS and SASEGT. Trimming shortened V by 5 bases and J by 2 bases, and 19 bases separated the two germline ends. The CDR3 is CASSPHPQAAPGNTIYF. The CDR3 DNA reads as TGTGCCAGCAGTCCTCATCCGCAGGCCGCACCTGGAAACACCATATATTTT.

This clonotype occurred many times. The V and J genes are TRBV7-2 and TRBJ1-2; 9 bases are shared with TRBD1. CDR1 is SGHTA, CDR2 FQGNSA, per germline. The CDR3 is 13 residues long. V gave up 5 bases and J gave up 13 bases; unmatched junction bases: 11. The CDR3 DNA sequence: TGTGCCAGCAGCCCGGGACAGGGCTCCATAAGCACCTTC. Translated, it gives CASSPGQGSISTF. Full variable domain (rest looked up from reference TRBV7-2 and TRBJ1-2): GAGVSQSPSNKVTEKGKDVELRCDPISGHTALYWYRQSLGQGLEFLIYFQGNSAPDKSGLPSDRFSAERTGGSVSTLTIQRTQQEDSAVYLCASSPGQGSISTFGSGTRLTVV.

The rearrangement joins TRBV6-2 or TRBV6-3 to TRBJ1-5; D not resolved. The V gene lost 10 bases and the J gene lost 5 bases, with 18 bases spanning the gap. The CDR3 extends over 14 amino acids. Germline-derived CDR1 and CDR2 are MNHEY and SVGEGT. This CDR3 reads CATLEGGAYQPQHF. The CDR3 nucleotides are TGTGCCACTCTAGAAGGAGGCGCCTATCAGCCCCAGCATTTT.

This clonotype was seen ten or more times. The chain employs TRBV7-6 and TRBJ2-1; D gene uncertain. Germline V gene lookup returns CDR1 SGHVS and CDR2 FNYEAQ. CDR3 size: 14 residues. Deletions cut 5 bases from V and 2 bases from J, with 10 bases between. The CDR3 DNA reads as TGTGCCAGCAGCATCAGTATGGCCTACAATGAGCAGTTCTTC. Protein sequence: CASSISMAYNEQFF.

The chain employs TRBV10-3 and TRBJ2-7, with 8 bases aligning to TRBD1. The CDR3 spans 12 residues. V dropped 10 bases and J dropped 10; count of bases not matched to a gene: 12. CDR1 is ENHRY and CDR2 is SYGVKD in the germline V gene. CDR3 region: CASDRGIGLQYF. In DNA, the CDR3 is TGTGCCAGCGACAGGGGCATAGGCTTACAGTACTTC.

This clonotype has more than one count but fewer than ten. V usage is TRBV4-1 and J usage is TRBJ2-1; 8 bases agree with TRBD2. The germline CDR1 and CDR2 sequences are MGHRA and YSYEKL. The CDR3 has 17 residues. The J segment lost 3 bases and the V segment lost 0 bases, leaving 7 bases of the junction unmatched. The CDR3 DNA reads TGCGCCAGCAGCCAAGATGGGAGCGGGAGAGTCTACAATGAGCAGTTCTTC. This encodes CASSQDGSGRVYNEQFF.